This TCR beta chain was profiled in a study of cytomegalovirus exposure and HLA in healthy donors. On the study more broadly: A prior study identified 110 million or so unique TCR beta sequences from 190 million or so T cells.

The CDR3 has 18 amino acids. Germline assignment: CDR1 SQVTM and CDR2 ANQGSEA. V gave up 0 bases and J gave up 2 bases; unmatched junction bases: 10. Whole-study findings and limits: Serostatus for CMV was the only available immune exposure information. In a later analysis, specific HLA alleles were associated with approximately 16,000 TCR beta sequences at a 0.05 false discovery rate. As a later analysis showed, several of the most significant clusters appeared to be linked to common viral pathogens.

This clone was recorded a few times. Its specificity is not known. PCR amplification relied on 60 Vbeta primers (plus 13 Jbeta primers). The data were produced by immunoSEQ multiplex PCR, yet TCRdb's version contains in-frame clones alone and is incomplete. The sample holds 95,000 to 150,000 clones; roughly 80% are singletons and the top ten take about 30%. The chain is built from TRBV29-1 and TRBJ2-6; 7 bases match TRBD2. The origin of this receptor is a man aged 55 to 70 in good health and CMV-seropositive. The specimen was PBMCs. The DNA of the CDR3 is TGCAGCGTTGAAGAGGCCGCTGGACGGGGGGCTGGGGCCAACGTCCTGACTTTC. Translation: CSVEEAAGRGAGANVLTF.